The 17 T cell receptor beta chains given below trace back to one sample, sequenced in a study of T cell clonality in common variable immunodeficiency. Study results and limitations: Reportedly, TCR beta sequences from common variable immunodeficiency showed fewer deletions and N-nucleotide insertions.

Repertoires were generated with immunoSEQ multiplex PCR, while TCRdb's copy carries only in-frame clones and drops some. The profile covers about 25,000 clones, none occurring a single time. No cognate antigen is known for these TCRs. Sequences were obtained from peripheral blood mononuclear cells. The receptor set was obtained from a human donor with common variable immunodeficiency.

Remarks on this clone: The sequenced fragment ends 3 residues before the CDR3 boundary, so the rest is inferred from the germline J gene. The rearrangement joins TRBV7-8 to TRBJ2-7, with 7 nucleotides matching TRBD2. Germline assignment: CDR1 SGHVS and CDR2 FQNEAQ. V lost 0 bases to trimming and J lost 4 bases; unmatched junction nucleotides: 0. This CDR3 has 13 residues. The CDR3: CASSLAGGYEQYF. The sequenced CDR3 bases are TGTGCCAGCAGCTTAGCGGGGGGGTACGAG.

This clone was detected only a few times. Read sequence stops 3 residues before the CDR3 end, and the germline J gene provides the missing end. This sequence joins TRBV5-6 and TRBJ1-2; 7 nucleotides match TRBD1. The CDR3 is 13 residues long. The junction had 4 bases not matched to a gene; V was cut back by 4 bases and J by 4 bases. Germline lookup yields CDR1 SGHDT and CDR2 YYEEEE. Incomplete CDR3 DNA: TGTGCCAGCAGCGTGGGACAGCTCTATGGC. This gives the protein CASSVGQLYG. In full, the CDR3 is CASSVGQLYGYTF. Supplemented by reference TRBV5-6 and TRBJ1-2, the full variable domain reads DAGVTQSPTHLIKTRGQQVTLRCSPKSGHDTVSWYQQALGQGPQFIFQYYEEEERQRGNFPDRFSGHQFPNYSSELNVNALLLGDSALYLCASSVGQLYGYTFGSGTRLTVV.

This clone was found a few times. The read gets to within 3 residues of the CDR3 end, and the germline J gene fills in the rest. The chain recombines TRBV7-9 with TRBJ1-2; TRBD1 matches 8 bases. CDR1 is SEHNR, CDR2 FQNEAQ, per germline (reference sequence). The CDR3 sequence is 15 residues long. J was trimmed by 4 bases and V by 5 bases; bases with no gene match: 9. CDR3 DNA (partial): TGTGCCAGCAGCGTATCCGGGACAGGATTCTATGGC. The encoded protein is CASSVSGTGFYG. The entire CDR3 reads CASSVSGTGFYGYTF.

Regarding this clone: The CDR3 end is not reached by the read, which stops 3 residues before it; the germline J gene fills it in. The chain links TRBV2 to TRBJ2-3; TRBD2 agrees at 11 bases. Germline V CDR1 and CDR2: SNHLY, FYNNEI. The CDR3 is made up of 15 amino acids. The J segment lost 0 bases and the V segment lost 5 bases, leaving 1 base of the junction unmatched. The CDR3 loop is CASSRTSGSTDTQYF. Incomplete CDR3 DNA: TGTGCCAGCAGTCGGACTAGCGGGAGCACAGATACG.

This clone was seen more than once but under ten times. Read sequence stops 3 residues before the CDR3 end, and the germline J gene provides the missing end. The chain has TRBV7-2 and TRBJ2-7; possibly TRBD1 for D (6 bases). Germline lookup yields CDR1 SGHTA and CDR2 FQGNSA. Between the trimmed V and J ends, which lost 5 bases and 3 bases, there was a span of 14 bases. This CDR3 is 14 amino acids long. The DNA read from the CDR3 is TGTGCCAGCAGCGTGGGGACAACTATCTACGAG. Protein: CASSVGTTIYE. The CDR3, in full, reads CASSVGTTIYEQYF.

This clone was counted a few times. The DNA ends 3 residues before the CDR3 does, and the rest of the CDR3 is filled in from the germline J gene. V usage is TRBV19 and J usage is TRBJ1-4, with D perhaps TRBD1 (6 bases). CDR3 length: 18 amino acids. Trimming pared 4 bases from V and 8 bases from J, leaving 26 bases between. Germline V gene lookup returns CDR1 LNHDA and CDR2 SQIVND (reference sequence). CDR3 DNA (partial): TGTGCCAGTAGTACAAACAGGGTAGGACAGCGTCCTGGAGAAAAA. Translated, it gives CASSTNRVGQRPGEK. Given in full, the CDR3 is CASSTNRVGQRPGEKLFF.

This clone was recorded at least ten times. Read sequence stops 3 residues before the CDR3 end, and the germline J gene provides the missing end. The chain recombines TRBV20-1 with TRBJ1-6; D remains ambiguous. With 6 bases removed from V and 10 bases from J, the gap between germline ends came to 13 bases. Germline CDR1 reads DFQATT; CDR2 reads SNEGSKA (reference sequence). The length of the CDR3 is 12 residues. CDR3 bases read: TGCAGTGCCAAGTCGGGGAACTCACCC. It translates to CSAKSGNSP. The whole CDR3 is CSAKSGNSPLHF.

With regard to this clone: The read falls 3 residues short of the CDR3 end, and the missing part is taken from the germline J gene. The chain uses TRBV5-4 and TRBJ2-7; tentatively, D is TRBD2 (6 bases). The CDR3 runs to 15 residues. The germline V gene has CDR1 SGHNT and CDR2 YYREEE (reference sequence). Deletions cut 4 bases from V and 2 bases from J, with 16 bases between. Partial CDR3 DNA: TGTGCCAGCAGCCACGGGACTCTGACCGCCTACGAG. This translates into CASSHGTLTAYE. The CDR3 in full is CASSHGTLTAYEQYF.

A remark on this clone: The CDR3 end falls 3 residues outside the read, so it is completed with the germline J gene. This sequence joins TRBV5-1 and TRBJ2-2; unclear D gene. Trimming removed 4 bases at V and 4 bases at J, with 11 bases between. The CDR3 has 14 residues. Germline V gives CDR1 SGHRS, CDR2 YFSETQ. The chain's CDR3 is CASSQAPGTGELFF. The part of the CDR3 DNA that was read is TGCGCCAGCAGCCAAGCTCCAGGCACCGGGGAG.

To note about this clone: The read terminates 3 residues before the CDR3 end, so the remaining end is supplied by the germline J gene. The chain combines TRBV19 with TRBJ1-2, with 8 bases fitting TRBD1. CDR3 length: 14 amino acids. Trimming cost V 5 bases and J 6 bases; bases outside gene matches: 8. Looked up from germline, CDR1 is LNHDA and CDR2 is SQIVND (reference sequence). The sequenced CDR3 bases are TGTGCCAGTAGTGGGTGGGACAGGCACCATGGC. Translated: CASSGWDRHHG. The whole CDR3 reads CASSGWDRHHGYTF.

To note about this clone: Read sequence stops 3 residues before the CDR3 end, and the germline J gene provides the missing end. This chain uses TRBV7-9 with TRBJ2-3; D might be TRBD1 (5 bases). The germline CDR1 and CDR2 sequences are SEHNR and FQNEAQ (reference sequence). This CDR3 has 15 amino acids. Trimming stripped 2 bases from V and 2 bases from J, with 11 bases between. The part of the CDR3 DNA that was read is TGTGCCAGCAGCTTAAGTTCAGGGTCCACAGATACG. Amino acids: CASSLSSGSTDT. The CDR3 in its entirety is CASSLSSGSTDTQYF.

This clone was seen at least ten times. The DNA read from the CDR3 is TGTGCCTCCTGGGGGACAGGCTATGGAGAGACC. This sequence encodes CASWGTGYGET. The whole CDR3 is CASWGTGYGETQYF. The J gene is TRBJ2-5, the V gene TRBV28; 8 positions agree with TRBD1. Read data end 3 residues before the CDR3 end; the end is taken from the germline J gene. Per the germline V gene, CDR1 is MDHEN and CDR2 is SYDVKM. The junction had 12 bases not matched to a gene; V was cut back by 11 bases and J by 4 bases. The CDR3 has 14 residues.

This clone showed up many times. The CDR3 end falls 3 residues outside the read, so it is completed with the germline J gene. The chain carries TRBV13 and TRBJ2-1; D unclear. Per germline, CDR1 PRHDT and CDR2 FYEKMQ (reference sequence). The CDR3 is made up of 16 amino acids. V lost 5 bases and J 3 bases, leaving 17 bases between the germline ends. The CDR3 loop is CASSVPTERYYNEQFF. Incomplete CDR3 DNA: TGTGCCAGCAGCGTCCCCACTGAGCGTTACTACAATGAG.

In its sample, this clone is medium-sized (0.01 to 0.1%). The read gets to within 3 residues of the CDR3 end, and the germline J gene fills in the rest. This chain uses TRBV20-1 with TRBJ2-5; a possible D gene is TRBD2 (6 bases). This CDR3 comprises 14 residues. Trimming removed 6 bases from V and 5 bases from J, with 19 bases in between. Germline CDR1 DFQATT, CDR2 SNEGSKA (reference sequence). The CDR3 sequence is CSAGGRRGLETQYF. CDR3 DNA, as far as it was read: TGCAGTGCGGGTGGACGGAGGGGTTTGGAGACC.

This clone occurred many times. This chain's CDR3 is CASSPGTSGRNQYF. The sequenced part of the CDR3 DNA is TGTGCCAGCTCACCGGGGACTAGCGGGAGAAAT. The V gene is TRBV18, the J gene TRBJ2-4, with 14 positions matching TRBD2. The sequenced fragment ends 3 residues before the CDR3 boundary, so the rest is inferred from the germline J gene. CDR1 is KGHSH, CDR2 LQKENI, per germline. CDR3 length: 14 residues.

On this clone: Read sequence stops 3 residues before the CDR3 end, and the germline J gene provides the missing end. This chain joins TRBV18 and TRBJ1-6; TRBD1 matches 8 bases. The germline gives CDR1 KGHSH, CDR2 LQKENI. The CDR3 spans 16 residues. V gave up 0 bases and J gave up 11 bases; unmatched junction bases: 9. The CDR3 reads CASSPPSGQGSTPLHF. CDR3 DNA, as far as it was read: TGTGCCAGCTCACCACCGAGCGGACAGGGTAGCACACCC.

This clone was seen more than once but under ten times. Read sequence stops 3 residues before the CDR3 end, and the germline J gene provides the missing end. V and J are TRBV20-1 and TRBJ2-7, with 11 nucleotides matching TRBD2. Germline CDR1 DFQATT, CDR2 SNEGSKA (reference sequence). V lost 3 bases, J lost 1 base, and 5 bases stayed unmatched. CDR3 length: 15 amino acids. The sequenced CDR3 bases are TGCAGTGCTAGCCTGACTAGCGGGGCATCCTACGAG. It yields the protein CSASLTSGASYE. The full CDR3 protein reads CSASLTSGASYEQYF.